The T cell receptor (beta chain) described here comes from a study of identical twins. Via MiXCR, TCRdb re-called the 5' RACE reads, giving one row per CDR3 protein. The table includes 1.5 million to 2 million distinct CDR3 sequences, about 32% detected once. The V end was cut by 3 bases, the J end by 0 bases, with 14 bases between. This CDR3 has 16 amino acids. Per the germline V gene, CDR1 is ENHRY and CDR2 is SYGVKD. This sequence joins TRBV10-3 and TRBJ1-2; tentatively, D is TRBD1 (6 bases). Sequencing input: cord blood. The sequence was obtained from a newborn girl in good health. Here the CDR3 reads CAISEGIGQTNYGYTF. The CDR3 DNA sequence: TGTGCCATCAGTGAAGGTATCGGACAGACTAACTATGGCTACACCTTC.